The 10 T cell receptor beta chains presented below share a single source sample, sequenced in a study of blood T cell repertoires in COVID-19. The method was immunoSEQ multiplex PCR; TCRdb's version includes in-frame clones alone and lacks a portion of them. The repertoire holds about 170,000 clones, with around nine tenths as singletons. Sequenced: peripheral blood. The receptors were sampled from a woman aged 80 or older with COVID-19, enrolled during active disease.

This clone was seen just once. This chain links TRBV2 with TRBJ1-1; D is unresolved. Trimming shortened V by 2 bases and J by 1 base, and 5 bases separated the two germline ends. The germline V gene has CDR1 SNHLY and CDR2 FYNNEI. The CDR3 runs 13 residues. The CDR3 loop is CASSEMRNTEAFF. The CDR3 bases are TGTGCCAGCAGTGAAATGAGGAACACTGAAGCTTTCTTT.

Worth noting for this clone: This sample also contains other DNA sequences that code for the same CDR3. The chain employs TRBV10-2 and TRBJ2-5; tentatively, D is TRBD1 (5 bases). V lost 5 bases and J 2 bases, leaving 6 bases between the germline ends. Germline loops: CDR1 WSHSY, CDR2 SAAADI. The CDR3 contains 12 residues. Here the CDR3 reads CASSPGQETQYF. The DNA for the CDR3 is TGCGCCAGCAGTCCAGGGCAAGAGACCCAGTACTTC.

The chain couples TRBV18 to TRBJ1-5; 9 bases agree with TRBD1. Germline trimming cut 5 bases from V and 6 bases from J; bases unmatched to any gene: 2. This CDR3 has 13 residues. The V gene's germline CDR1 is KGHSH and CDR2 LQKENI. The CDR3 here is CASSVGQGQPQHF. The CDR3 coding sequence is TGTGCCAGCTCAGTGGGACAGGGTCAGCCCCAGCATTTT.

This chain links TRBV28 with TRBJ1-3, with D possibly matching TRBD1 (5 bases). The CDR3 loop spans 16 amino acids. The germline V gene has CDR1 MDHEN and CDR2 SYDVKM. The V and J ends lost 1 base and 0 bases respectively, with 10 bases between them. Here the CDR3 reads CASSLSRGISGNTIYF. In nucleotides, the CDR3 is TGTGCCAGCAGTTTATCTCGGGGGATCTCTGGAAACACCATATATTTT.

This chain connects TRBV6-2 or TRBV6-3 to TRBJ2-5, with 14 bases that match TRBD2. This CDR3 is built from 18 residues. Germline CDR1 is MNHEY and CDR2 is SVGEGT. The trim removed 4 bases at V and 4 bases at J, leaving 11 bases unmatched. The CDR3 loop reads CASSLGGLAGGLGETQYF. The CDR3 DNA follows: TGTGCCAGCAGTTTGGGAGGACTAGCGGGAGGATTGGGAGAGACCCAGTACTTC.

The chain uses TRBV19 and TRBJ1-5, with 9 bases that match TRBD1. V shed 5 bases and J 0 bases; nucleotides not matched to a gene: 2. CDR3 length: 15 amino acids. Germline-derived CDR1 and CDR2 are LNHDA and SQIVND (reference sequence). As DNA, the CDR3 is TGTGCCAGTAGTTTGGGACAGGGTAGCAATCAGCCCCAGCATTTT. Translation: CASSLGQGSNQPQHF.

The V and J genes are TRBV4-3 and TRBJ1-1; a weak D match, TRBD1 (5 bases). V was pared by 2 bases and J by 5 bases, with 9 bases between. Germline lookup yields CDR1 LGHNA and CDR2 YSLEER. This CDR3 has 13 residues. CDR3 sequence reads: CASSQTGVTEAFF. The CDR3 DNA sequence: TGCGCCAGCAGCCAAACGGGGGTAACTGAAGCTTTCTTT.

The rearrangement uses TRBV28 and TRBJ1-1; TRBD1 might be the D (6 bases). The CDR3 covers 13 residues. V was clipped by 4 bases and J by 4 bases, with 10 bases between them. Per germline, CDR1 MDHEN and CDR2 SYDVKM. CDR3 in amino acids: CASSYTGITEAFF. The CDR3 region has the DNA TGTGCCAGCAGTTATACAGGGATCACTGAAGCTTTCTTT.

For the CDR3, the DNA is TGTGCCAGTAGTTCACAGGGCTCGATGAACACTGAAGCTTTCTTT. Translation gives CASSSQGSMNTEAFF. The chain combines TRBV19 with TRBJ1-1; possible D gene TRBD1, 6 bases. The germline V gene encodes CDR1 LNHDA and CDR2 SQIVND (reference sequence). The ends were cut back, 5 bases at V and 0 bases at J, with 13 bases in the middle. The CDR3 runs 15 residues.

This clone was counted once. The chain recombines TRBV11-2 with TRBJ2-7, with 8 positions matching TRBD1. V trimming: 4 bases; J trimming: 6 bases; junction bases outside the gene matches: 8. The germline V gene encodes CDR1 SGHAT and CDR2 FQNNGV. CDR3 length equals 14 residues. Here the CDR3 DNA reads TGTGCCAGCAGCTACGCCGGGACAGGAGGCGAGCAGTACTTC. This encodes CASSYAGTGGEQYF.